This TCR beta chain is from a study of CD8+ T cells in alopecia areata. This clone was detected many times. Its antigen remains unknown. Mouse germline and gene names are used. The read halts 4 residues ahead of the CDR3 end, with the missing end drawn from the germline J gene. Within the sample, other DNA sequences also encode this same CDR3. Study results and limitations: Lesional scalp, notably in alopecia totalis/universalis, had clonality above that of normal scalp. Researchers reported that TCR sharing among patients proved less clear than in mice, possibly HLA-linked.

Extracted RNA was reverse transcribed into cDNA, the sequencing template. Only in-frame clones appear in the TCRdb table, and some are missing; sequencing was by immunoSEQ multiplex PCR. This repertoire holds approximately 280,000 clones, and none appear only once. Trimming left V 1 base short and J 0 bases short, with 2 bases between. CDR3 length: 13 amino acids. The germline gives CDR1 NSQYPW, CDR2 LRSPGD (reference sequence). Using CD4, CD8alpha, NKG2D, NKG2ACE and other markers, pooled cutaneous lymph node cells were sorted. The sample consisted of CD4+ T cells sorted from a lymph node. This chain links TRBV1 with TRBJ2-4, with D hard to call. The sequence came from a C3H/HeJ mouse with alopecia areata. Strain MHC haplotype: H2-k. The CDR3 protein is CTCSAGSQNTLYF. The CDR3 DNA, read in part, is TGCACCTGCAGTGCAGGTAGTCAAAAC. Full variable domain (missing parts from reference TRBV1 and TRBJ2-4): VTLLEQNPRWRLVPRGQAVNLRCILKNSQYPWMSWYQQDLQKQLQWLFTLRSPGDKEVKSLPGADYLATRVTDTELRLQVANMSQGRTLYCTCSAGSQNTLYFGAGTRLSVL.